This TCR beta chain was observed in a study of vaccination effects on CD4 cells after COVID-19. Across the whole study: Post-vaccine sampling occurred a median 72 days after the second dose. Study results and caveats: Clonal contraction was marked in infection- and vaccine-induced clones late after vaccination.

TCRdb's table, derived via immunoSEQ multiplex PCR, lists solely in-frame clones and lacks some. The sample lists tens of thousands of clones; 70% to 90% were seen once. Germline V gene data show CDR1 as KGHDR and CDR2 as SFDVKD. CDR3 size: 13 residues. The V end lost 6 bases, the J end lost 4 bases, and 9 bases lay between the germline ends. Before sequencing, viral peptide pools were used by the ViraFEST assay to expand antigen-specific CD4+ T cells. Culture lasted roughly 9 days before CD4+ T cell isolation. Subjects were given two BNT162b2 or mRNA-1273 vaccine doses. For each well, about 2 million PBMC were cultured with 8.5 to 10 IU/ml IL-2 and approximately 10 ug/ml peptides. Of note for this clone: Its antigen is not known.

Sequencing used CD4+ T cells from PBMCs cultured with HCoV-229E spike peptides, obtained after COVID-19 vaccination. V gene TRBV24-1 combines with J gene TRBJ1-5; no definite D call. The TCR originated in a human donor who received a COVID-19 vaccine. The CDR3 DNA reads as TGTGCCACCAGTCGCCAGGAAAATCAGCCCCAGCATTTT. Translated: CATSRQENQPQHF.